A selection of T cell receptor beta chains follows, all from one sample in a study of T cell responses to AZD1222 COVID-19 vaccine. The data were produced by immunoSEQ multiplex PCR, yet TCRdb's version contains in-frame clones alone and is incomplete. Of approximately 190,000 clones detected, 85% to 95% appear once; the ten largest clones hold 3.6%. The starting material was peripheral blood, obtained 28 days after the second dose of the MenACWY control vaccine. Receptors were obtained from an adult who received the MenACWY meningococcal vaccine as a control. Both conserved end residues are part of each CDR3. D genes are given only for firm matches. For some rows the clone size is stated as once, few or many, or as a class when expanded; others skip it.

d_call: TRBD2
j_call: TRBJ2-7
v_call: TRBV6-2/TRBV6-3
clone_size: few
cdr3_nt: TGTGCCAGCAGTTACCCGTGGACTAGCGGGAGTGCCTACGAGCAGTACTTC
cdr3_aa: CASSYPWTSGSAYEQYF

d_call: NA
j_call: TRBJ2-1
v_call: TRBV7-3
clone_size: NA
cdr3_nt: TGTGCCAGCAGCGCTACCGGGAGTGAGCAGTTCTTC
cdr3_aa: CASSATGSEQFF

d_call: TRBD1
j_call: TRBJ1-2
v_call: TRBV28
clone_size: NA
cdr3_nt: TGTGCCAGCCGGGACAGGCCATTCCATGGCTACACCTTC
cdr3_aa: CASRDRPFHGYTF

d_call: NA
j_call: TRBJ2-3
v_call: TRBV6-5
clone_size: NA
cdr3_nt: TGTGCCAGCAGTTTAATCGGCAAGCCAGGCATGCAGTATTTT
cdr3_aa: CASSLIGKPGMQYF

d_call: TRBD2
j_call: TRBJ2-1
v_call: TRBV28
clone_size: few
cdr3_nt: TGTGCCAGCCTATCCCGGCTAGCGGGTAACAATGAGCAGTTCTTC
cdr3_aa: CASLSRLAGNNEQFF

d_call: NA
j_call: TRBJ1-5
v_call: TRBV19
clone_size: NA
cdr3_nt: TGTGCCAGTAGTATCATATCACAGGGCTATCAGCCCCAGCATTTT
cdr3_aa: CASSIISQGYQPQHF

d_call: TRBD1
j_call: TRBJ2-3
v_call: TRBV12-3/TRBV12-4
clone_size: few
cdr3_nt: TGTGCCAGCAGTCCCCAGACAGGGGCTACGCAGTATTTT
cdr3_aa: CASSPQTGATQYF

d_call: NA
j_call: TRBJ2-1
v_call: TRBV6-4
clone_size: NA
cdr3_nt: TGTGCCAGCAGTCTGGAGAACGAAAACAATGAGCAGTTCTTC
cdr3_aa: CASSLENENNEQFF

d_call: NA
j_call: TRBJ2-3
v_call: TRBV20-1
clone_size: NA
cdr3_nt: TGCAGTGCTAGTTTTGCGGGGCCCCCTTCGGGCACGCAGTATTTT
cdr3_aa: CSASFAGPPSGTQYF

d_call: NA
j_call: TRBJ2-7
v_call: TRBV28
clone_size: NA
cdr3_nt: TGTGCCAGCAAATGGGCAGCGGGCCCCTTTGAGCAGTACTTC
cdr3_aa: CASKWAAGPFEQYF

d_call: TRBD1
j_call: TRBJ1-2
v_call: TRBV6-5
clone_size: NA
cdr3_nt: TGTGCCAGCAGAGGGACAGAAAGATCAAACTATGGCTACACCTTC
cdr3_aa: CASRGTERSNYGYTF

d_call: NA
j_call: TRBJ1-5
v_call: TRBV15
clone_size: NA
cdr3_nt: TGTGCCACCAGCACGCAGGGTAGGAATCAGCCCCAGCATTTT
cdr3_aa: CATSTQGRNQPQHF

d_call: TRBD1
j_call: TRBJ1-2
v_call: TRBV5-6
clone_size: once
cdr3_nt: TGTGCCAGCAGCCCCCCCGGACAGGGTTTGCGCTACACCTTC
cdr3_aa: CASSPPGQGLRYTF

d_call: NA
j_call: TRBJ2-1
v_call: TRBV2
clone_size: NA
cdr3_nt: TGTGCCAGCAGTGAAACAGGAAAATCGGGGCAGTTCTTC
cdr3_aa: CASSETGKSGQFF

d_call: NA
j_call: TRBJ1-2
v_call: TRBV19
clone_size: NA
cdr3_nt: TGTGCCAGTAGTCCTCCGGAAAACGGTTGGGGCTACACCTTC
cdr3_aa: CASSPPENGWGYTF